This is a list of T cell receptor beta chains from one sample in a study of a mutant IDH1 vaccine in newly diagnosed glioma. The antigens of these receptors remain unknown. Measured with immunoSEQ multiplex PCR; TCRdb has only the in-frame clones, and not every one. Seen here are under 35,000 clones, about three quarters observed once, and the top ten hold approximately 8%. The starting material was PBMCs, obtained from a glioma patient whose treatment included an IDH1 peptide vaccine. These receptor sequences come from a man aged 50 to 60 with glioma. The CDR3 runs from the conserved cysteine through the conserved F or W. The order of the fields is CDR3 protein, CDR3 DNA, V gene, J gene, D gene, clone size. D genes are given only for firm matches. The listing skips clone size in some rows; elsewhere it reads once, few, many or a size class.

cdr3_aa: CASTQLGGAIGNEQFF; cdr3_nt: TGCGCCAGCACCCAATTAGGGGGGGCTATAGGCAATGAGCAGTTCTTC; v_call: TRBV4-1; j_call: TRBJ2-1; d_call: -; clone_size: -
cdr3_aa: CASSYLSSYNEQFF; cdr3_nt: TGTGCCAGCAGTTACCTGAGCTCCTACAATGAGCAGTTCTTC; v_call: TRBV27; j_call: TRBJ2-1; d_call: -; clone_size: -
cdr3_aa: CAISHLARSTGELFF; cdr3_nt: TGTGCCATCAGTCACCTAGCTAGGAGTACCGGGGAGCTGTTTTTT; v_call: TRBV10-3; j_call: TRBJ2-2; d_call: -; clone_size: -
cdr3_aa: CASRDQRYEQFF; cdr3_nt: TGTGCCAGCCGTGATCAGAGGTATGAGCAGTTCTTC; v_call: TRBV28; j_call: TRBJ2-1; d_call: -; clone_size: -
cdr3_aa: CASLSGFPYNEQFF; cdr3_nt: TGTGCCAGCCTCAGCGGGTTCCCCTACAATGAGCAGTTCTTC; v_call: TRBV11-3; j_call: TRBJ2-1; d_call: -; clone_size: -
cdr3_aa: CASTRGGQGNEKLFF; cdr3_nt: TGCGCCAGCACCCGTGGAGGACAGGGGAATGAAAAACTGTTTTTT; v_call: TRBV5-1; j_call: TRBJ1-4; d_call: TRBD1; clone_size: once
cdr3_aa: CASNNYVTDTQYF; cdr3_nt: TGTGCCAGCAACAACTATGTCACAGATACGCAGTATTTT; v_call: TRBV6-6; j_call: TRBJ2-3; d_call: -; clone_size: -
cdr3_aa: CASTQQVNTEAFF; cdr3_nt: TGCGCCAGCACTCAACAGGTGAACACTGAAGCTTTCTTT; v_call: TRBV5-1; j_call: TRBJ1-1; d_call: -; clone_size: -
cdr3_aa: CASSLDNYYEQYF; cdr3_nt: TGCGCCAGCAGTTTGGACAACTACTACGAGCAGTACTTC; v_call: TRBV5-1; j_call: TRBJ2-7; d_call: -; clone_size: -
cdr3_aa: CASSLGFQGSPLHF; cdr3_nt: TGTGCCAGCAGCTTAGGATTTCAGGGTTCACCCCTCCACTTT; v_call: TRBV13; j_call: TRBJ1-6; d_call: -; clone_size: -
cdr3_aa: CASSFGPDTTYEQYF; cdr3_nt: TGTGCCAGCAGCTTCGGCCCGGACACGACCTACGAGCAGTACTTC; v_call: TRBV11-2; j_call: TRBJ2-7; d_call: -; clone_size: -
cdr3_aa: CAISESGGADTGELFF; cdr3_nt: TGTGCCATCAGTGAGTCCGGGGGGGCCGACACCGGGGAGCTGTTTTTT; v_call: TRBV10-3; j_call: TRBJ2-2; d_call: TRBD2; clone_size: -
cdr3_aa: CASSLIGTPNEKLFF; cdr3_nt: TGTGCCAGCAGCTTAATCGGGACTCCCAATGAAAAACTGTTTTTT; v_call: TRBV7-2; j_call: TRBJ1-4; d_call: -; clone_size: -
cdr3_aa: CASSEPGTSGQPQHF; cdr3_nt: TGTGCCAGCAGCGAACCCGGGACCTCGGGTCAGCCCCAGCATTTT; v_call: TRBV7-9; j_call: TRBJ1-5; d_call: -; clone_size: -
cdr3_aa: CASSQDRAVAYEQYF; cdr3_nt: TGCGCCAGCAGCCAAGATCGGGCGGTGGCCTACGAGCAGTACTTC; v_call: TRBV4-3; j_call: TRBJ2-7; d_call: -; clone_size: -
cdr3_aa: CASSERPNTSTDTQYF; cdr3_nt: TGTGCCAGCAGTGAACGGCCCAACACTAGCACAGATACGCAGTATTTT; v_call: TRBV2; j_call: TRBJ2-3; d_call: -; clone_size: -
cdr3_aa: CASSLLHGQPQHF; cdr3_nt: TGTGCCAGCAGCCTCCTACACGGCCAGCCCCAGCATTTT; v_call: TRBV14; j_call: TRBJ1-5; d_call: -; clone_size: -
cdr3_aa: CATSNRVVERTEAFF; cdr3_nt: TGTGCCACCAGCAACAGGGTAGTTGAGCGCACTGAAGCTTTCTTT; v_call: TRBV15; j_call: TRBJ1-1; d_call: -; clone_size: -
cdr3_aa: CAWSRETGNTIYF; cdr3_nt: TGTGCCTGGAGCAGGGAAACTGGAAACACCATATATTTT; v_call: TRBV30; j_call: TRBJ1-3; d_call: -; clone_size: -
cdr3_aa: CSVATDSYEQYF; cdr3_nt: TGCAGCGTTGCCACCGACTCCTACGAGCAGTACTTC; v_call: TRBV29-1; j_call: TRBJ2-7; d_call: -; clone_size: -
cdr3_aa: CATTGGAQPQHF; cdr3_nt: TGTGCTACCACGGGGGGAGCTCAGCCCCAGCATTTT; v_call: TRBV2; j_call: TRBJ1-5; d_call: -; clone_size: -
cdr3_aa: CSASRQKTYTF; cdr3_nt: TGCAGTGCTAGCAGACAGAAAACCTACACCTTC; v_call: TRBV20-1; j_call: TRBJ1-2; d_call: -; clone_size: -
cdr3_aa: CSVEDVGEAFF; cdr3_nt: TGCAGCGTTGAAGACGTTGGCGAAGCTTTCTTT; v_call: TRBV29-1; j_call: TRBJ1-1; d_call: -; clone_size: -
cdr3_aa: CATSRDWSVGAKGATNEKLFF; cdr3_nt: TGTGCCACCAGCAGAGATTGGTCTGTCGGGGCTAAGGGGGCAACTAATGAAAAACTGTTTTTT; v_call: TRBV15; j_call: TRBJ1-4; d_call: -; clone_size: -
cdr3_aa: CASTVGQLGGGYTF; cdr3_nt: TGTGCCAGTACCGTGGGACAGCTTGGAGGAGGCTACACCTTC; v_call: TRBV19; j_call: TRBJ1-2; d_call: TRBD1; clone_size: -
cdr3_aa: CAISETPGTGGSYGYTF; cdr3_nt: TGTGCCATCAGTGAGACACCCGGGACAGGGGGATCCTATGGCTACACCTTC; v_call: TRBV10-3; j_call: TRBJ1-2; d_call: TRBD1; clone_size: -
cdr3_aa: CASSKDTEAFF; cdr3_nt: TGTGCCAGCAGCAAGGACACTGAAGCTTTCTTT; v_call: TRBV11-3; j_call: TRBJ1-1; d_call: -; clone_size: few
cdr3_aa: CASSGGELFF; cdr3_nt: TGTGCCAGCAGCGGAGGGGAGCTGTTTTTT; v_call: TRBV6-1; j_call: TRBJ2-2; d_call: -; clone_size: few